Each of the 18 T cell receptor beta chains below was sequenced from the same sample in a study of T cells expressing NK-cell markers. One entry per CDR3 protein, without DNA, is what TCRdb gives after re-calling the 5' RACE reads. The sample data list some 340,000 distinct CDR3 sequences. Sequenced sample: blood T cells: a sorted CD56 or NKG2C T cell subset, CD4+ or CD8+ T cells, or bulk PBMC T cells (not recorded which). The receptor source for this set is a man aged 18-75 years in good health.

The chain couples TRBV20-1 to TRBJ2-4. Germline CDR1 is DFQATT and CDR2 is SNEGSKA (reference sequence). CDR3 size: 14 residues. CDR3 residues: CSARAWELRNIQYF.

The chain links TRBV7-2 to TRBJ2-5; TCRdb names TRBD2, which stays unverified in the absence of DNA. This CDR3 contains 17 residues. Germline V lookup: CDR1 SGHTA, CDR2 FQGNSA. The CDR3 spells CASSLMAGGPFAETQYF.

J is TRBJ2-3 and V is TRBV11-1; TCRdb indicates TRBD2, and absent DNA this call remains unverified. The CDR3 spans 14 residues. The germline CDR1 and CDR2 sequences are SGHAT and FQDESV (reference sequence). The CDR3 loop reads CASSFGLVTDTQYF.

V gene TRBV19 combines with J gene TRBJ2-3; TCRdb selects TRBD2, and the lack of DNA leaves this call unchecked. This CDR3 has 17 amino acids. The germline gives CDR1 LNHDA, CDR2 SQIVND (reference sequence). CDR3: CASCPSGPAGITDTQYF. The variable domain in full, with the rest retrieved from reference TRBV19 and TRBJ2-3, is DGGITQSPKYLFRKEGQNVTLSCEQNLNHDAMYWYRQDPGQGLRLIYYSQIVNDFQKGDIAEGYSVSREKKESFPLTVTSAQKNPTAFYLCASCPSGPAGITDTQYFGPGTRLTVL.

The gene calls are TRBV20-1 and TRBJ1-4; TCRdb designates TRBD1, a call that cannot be tested without DNA. The CDR3 totals 13 residues. The germline V gene encodes CDR1 DFQATT and CDR2 SNEGSKA (reference sequence). This CDR3 reads CSATRGSNEKLFF.

The chain uses TRBV7-2 and TRBJ1-2; the TCRdb call, TRBD1, lacks DNA for checking. CDR1 and CDR2 from the germline V gene are SGHTA and FQGNSA. The CDR3 is 13 amino acids. This chain's CDR3 is CASSSSGGYGYTF.

This chain joins TRBV7-3 and TRBJ2-5; lacking DNA, the TRBD2 call made by TCRdb goes unchecked. In germline, CDR1 is SGHTA, CDR2 FQGTGA. The length of the CDR3 is 17 residues. CDR3 loop: CASSLSGLAGVRETQYF.

This chain connects TRBV4-1 to TRBJ1-4; checking the TCRdb D call of TRBD1 is not possible without DNA. CDR3 length equals 17 residues. CDR1 MGHRA and CDR2 YSYEKL come from the germline V gene. CDR3 amino acids: CASSQGGSRQGDEKLFF.

This rearrangement joins TRBV6-1 to TRBJ2-7; TCRdb names TRBD1, which stays unverified in the absence of DNA. CDR3 length equals 15 residues. Germline values: CDR1 MNHNS, CDR2 SASEGT. This chain's CDR3 is CASILDLGRAGEQYF.

The J gene is TRBJ1-2, the V gene TRBV27; absent DNA, TCRdb's TRBD1 call cannot be checked. The CDR3 spans 14 residues. Looked up from germline, CDR1 is MNHEY and CDR2 is SMNVEV (reference sequence). CDR3 sequence: CASSPRTNSYGYTF.

The CDR3 sequence is CASSEGVQPQHF. The gene calls are TRBV2 and TRBJ1-5. In germline, CDR1 is SNHLY, CDR2 FYNNEI. The CDR3 length is 12 residues.

The CDR3 here is CASSPELAGGPGELFF. The chain carries TRBV5-1 and TRBJ2-2; the TRBD2 assignment by TCRdb is unverifiable without DNA. Per the germline V gene, CDR1 is SGHRS and CDR2 is YFSETQ. This CDR3 region has 16 residues.

V is TRBV11-2 and J is TRBJ1-2. Germline V gives CDR1 SGHAT, CDR2 FQNNGV. This CDR3 spans 14 amino acids. The CDR3: CASSLDYSSYGYTF.

The rearrangement joins TRBV9 to TRBJ2-2; lacking DNA, the TRBD2 call made by TCRdb goes unchecked. The V gene's germline CDR1 is SGDLS and CDR2 YYNGEE. The CDR3 spans 16 residues. The chain's CDR3 is CASSVVGSRYTGELFF.

The chain carries TRBV15 and TRBJ2-2; the D gene TCRdb calls, TRBD2, cannot be checked with no DNA. Germline V gene lookup returns CDR1 LNHNV and CDR2 YYDKDF (reference sequence). The CDR3 extends over 17 amino acids. This CDR3 is CATSRDLAGGTSGELFF.

The rearrangement links TRBV28 to TRBJ2-3; lacking DNA, the TRBD2 call made by TCRdb goes unchecked. This CDR3 comprises 16 residues. CDR1 is MDHEN and CDR2 is SYDVKM in the germline V gene. CDR3 sequence reads: CASSFPFGGGTDTQYF.

This chain joins TRBV5-1 and TRBJ1-1. The CDR3 is 15 amino acids. CDR1 and CDR2 (germline): SGHRS, YFSETQ. The CDR3 reads CASSLETLKNTEAFF.

The V gene is TRBV6-1, the J gene TRBJ2-4; TCRdb's assignment of TRBD2 cannot be checked, as there is no DNA. This CDR3 is built from 15 residues. Germline CDR1 is MNHNS and CDR2 is SASEGT. The CDR3 protein is CASSRRGGPENIQYF.